The clone carrying this T cell receptor beta chain was detected many times. The data are from a study of low-dose radiotherapy and immunotherapy resistance in tumors. Across the study: At a dose of 200 mg/m2, intravenous cyclophosphamide was given every two weeks, one day before radiation and immunotherapy. For four cycles from cycle 1 day 1, patients took 300 mg oral aspirin daily.

The germline V and J ends were trimmed by 1 base and 0 bases, with 9 bases remaining between them. Germline CDR1 is MNHEY and CDR2 is SVGEGT. This CDR3 contains 16 residues. TRAV- and TRBV-specific primers were used for first-strand cDNA, which covered alpha and beta chains. With a V-primer adapter and a constant-region primer, TCRs were amplified for around 20 PCR cycles. TCRdb fed the reads into MiXCR, producing one record per CDR3 protein. The sample consists of fewer than 50,000 distinct CDR3 sequences, less than 30% of them appearing once. Time point of the sample: after trial treatment. Treatment denoted: LDRT plus nivolumab, ipilimumab, low-dose cyclophosphamide and aspirin (RACIN trial).

The sequence was obtained from a male donor with prostate cancer. The chain employs TRBV6-2 or TRBV6-3 and TRBJ2-2; the D is unclear. This specimen consisted of PBMCs, obtained after low-dose radiotherapy plus immunotherapy. The CDR3 bases are TGTGCCAGCAGTTACTTGGCATTCTCGAACACCGGGGAGCTGTTTTTT. This sequence encodes CASSYLAFSNTGELFF.